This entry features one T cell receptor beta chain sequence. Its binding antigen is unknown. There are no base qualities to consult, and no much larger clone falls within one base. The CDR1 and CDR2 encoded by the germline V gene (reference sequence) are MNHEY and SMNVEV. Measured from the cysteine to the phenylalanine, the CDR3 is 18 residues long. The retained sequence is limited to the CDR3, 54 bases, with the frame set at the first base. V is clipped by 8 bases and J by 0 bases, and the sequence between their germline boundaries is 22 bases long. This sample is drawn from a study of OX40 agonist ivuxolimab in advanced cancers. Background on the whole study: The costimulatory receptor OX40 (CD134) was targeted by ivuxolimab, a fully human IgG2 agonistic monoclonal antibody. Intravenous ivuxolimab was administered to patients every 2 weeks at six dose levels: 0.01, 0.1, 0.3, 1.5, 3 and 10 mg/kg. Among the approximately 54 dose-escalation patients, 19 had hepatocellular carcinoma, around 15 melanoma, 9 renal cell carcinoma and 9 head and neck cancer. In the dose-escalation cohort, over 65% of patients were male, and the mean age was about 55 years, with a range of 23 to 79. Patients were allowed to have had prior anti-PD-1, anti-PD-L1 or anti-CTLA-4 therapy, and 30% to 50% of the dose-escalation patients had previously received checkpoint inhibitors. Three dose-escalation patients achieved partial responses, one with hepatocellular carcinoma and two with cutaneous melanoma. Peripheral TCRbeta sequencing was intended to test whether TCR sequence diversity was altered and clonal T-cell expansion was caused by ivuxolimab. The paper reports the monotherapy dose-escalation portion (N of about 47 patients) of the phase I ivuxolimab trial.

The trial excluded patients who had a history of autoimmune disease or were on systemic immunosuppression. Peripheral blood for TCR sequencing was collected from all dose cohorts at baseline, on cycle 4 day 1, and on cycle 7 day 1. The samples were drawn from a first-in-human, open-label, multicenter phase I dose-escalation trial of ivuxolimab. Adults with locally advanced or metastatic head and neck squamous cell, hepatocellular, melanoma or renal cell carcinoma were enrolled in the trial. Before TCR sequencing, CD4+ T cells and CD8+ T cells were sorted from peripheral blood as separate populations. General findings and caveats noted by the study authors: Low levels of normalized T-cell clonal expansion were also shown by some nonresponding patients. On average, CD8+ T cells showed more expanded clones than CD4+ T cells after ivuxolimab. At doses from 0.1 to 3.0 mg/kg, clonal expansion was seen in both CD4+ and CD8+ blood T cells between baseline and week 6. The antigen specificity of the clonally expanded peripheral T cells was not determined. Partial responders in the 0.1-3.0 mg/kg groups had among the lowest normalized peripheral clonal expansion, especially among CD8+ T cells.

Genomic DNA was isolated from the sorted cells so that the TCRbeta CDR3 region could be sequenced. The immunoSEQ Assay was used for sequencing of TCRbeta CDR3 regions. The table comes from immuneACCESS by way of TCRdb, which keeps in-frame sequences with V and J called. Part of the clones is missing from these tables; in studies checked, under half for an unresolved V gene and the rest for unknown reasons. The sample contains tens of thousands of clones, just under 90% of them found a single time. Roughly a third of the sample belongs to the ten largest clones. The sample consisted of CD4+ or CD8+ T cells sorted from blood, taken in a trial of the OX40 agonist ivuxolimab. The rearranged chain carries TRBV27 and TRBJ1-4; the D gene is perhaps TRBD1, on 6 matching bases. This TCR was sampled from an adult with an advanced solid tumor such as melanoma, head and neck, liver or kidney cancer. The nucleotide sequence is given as TGTGCCAGCGGACTATACGGGGGGGGCTTTGCAACTAATGAAAAACTGTTTTTT. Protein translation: CASGLYGGGFATNEKLFF.